The T cell receptor (beta chain) described here comes from a study of control samples from healthy donors and cancer patients. TCRdb's copy holds only in-frame clones and misses some; the assay was immunoSEQ multiplex PCR. In the table there are 110,000 to 150,000 clones, over 85% of which are singletons. The sequenced sample was blood. The receptor's source is a man aged 25-45 years in good health.

The CDR3 sequence is CASSEDRNTEAFF. The CDR3 region has the DNA TGTGCCAGCAGTGAGGACAGGAACACTGAAGCTTTCTTT. The rearrangement uses TRBV2 and TRBJ1-1; a possible D gene is TRBD1 (6 bases). From germline, CDR1 is SNHLY and CDR2 FYNNEI. The length of the CDR3 is 13 residues. Trimming cost V 3 bases and J 1 base, with 6 bases left between them.